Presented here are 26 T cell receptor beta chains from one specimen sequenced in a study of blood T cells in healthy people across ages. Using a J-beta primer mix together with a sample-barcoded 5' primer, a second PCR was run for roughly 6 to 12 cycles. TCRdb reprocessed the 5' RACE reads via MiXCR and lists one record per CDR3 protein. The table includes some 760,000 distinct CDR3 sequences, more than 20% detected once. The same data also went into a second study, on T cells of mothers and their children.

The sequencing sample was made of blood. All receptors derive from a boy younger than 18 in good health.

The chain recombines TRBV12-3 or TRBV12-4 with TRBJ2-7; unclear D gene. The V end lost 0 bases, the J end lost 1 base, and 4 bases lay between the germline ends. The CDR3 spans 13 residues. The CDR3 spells CASSLADSYEQYF. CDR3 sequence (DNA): TGTGCCAGCAGTTTAGCGGATTCCTACGAGCAGTACTTC.

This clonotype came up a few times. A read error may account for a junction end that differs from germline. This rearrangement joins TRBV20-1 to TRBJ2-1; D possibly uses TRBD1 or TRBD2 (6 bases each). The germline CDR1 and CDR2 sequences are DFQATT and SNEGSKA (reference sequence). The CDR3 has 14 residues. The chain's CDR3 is CSTRRGASYNEQFF. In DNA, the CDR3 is TGCAGTACTAGGAGGGGGGCGTCCTACAATGAGCAGTTCTTC.

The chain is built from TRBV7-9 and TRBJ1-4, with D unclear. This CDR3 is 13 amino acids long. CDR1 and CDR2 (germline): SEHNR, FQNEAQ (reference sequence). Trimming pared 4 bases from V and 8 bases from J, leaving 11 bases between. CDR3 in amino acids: CASSWAKEEKLFF. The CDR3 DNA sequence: TGTGCCAGCAGCTGGGCAAAGGAGGAAAAACTGTTTTTT. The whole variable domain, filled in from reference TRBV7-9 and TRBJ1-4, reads DTGVSQNPRHKITKRGQNVTFRCDPISEHNRLYWYRQTLGQGPEFLTYFQNEAQLEKSRLLSDRFSAERPKGSFSTLEIQRTEQGDSAMYLCASSWAKEEKLFFGSGTQLSVL.

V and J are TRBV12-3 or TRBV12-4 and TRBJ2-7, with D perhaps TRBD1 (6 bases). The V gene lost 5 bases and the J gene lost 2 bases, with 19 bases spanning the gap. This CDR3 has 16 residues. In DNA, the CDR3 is TGTGCCAGCAGTGGCCCCCGGACAGCTGGGACCTACGAGCAGTACTTC. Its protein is CASSGPRTAGTYEQYF.

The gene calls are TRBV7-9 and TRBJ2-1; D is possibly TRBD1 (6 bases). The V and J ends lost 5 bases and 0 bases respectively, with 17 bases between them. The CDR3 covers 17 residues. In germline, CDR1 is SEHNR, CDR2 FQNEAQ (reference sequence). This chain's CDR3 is CASSLRQAHSSYNEQFF. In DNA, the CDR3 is TGTGCCAGCAGCCTAAGACAGGCCCACAGCTCCTACAATGAGCAGTTCTTC.

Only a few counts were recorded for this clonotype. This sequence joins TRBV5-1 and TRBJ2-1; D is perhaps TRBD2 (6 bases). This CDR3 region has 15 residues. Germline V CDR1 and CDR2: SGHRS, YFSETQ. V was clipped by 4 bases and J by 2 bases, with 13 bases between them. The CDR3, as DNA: TGCGCCAGCAGCCCCACGGGGGTCACCTACAATGAGCAGTTCTTC. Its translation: CASSPTGVTYNEQFF.

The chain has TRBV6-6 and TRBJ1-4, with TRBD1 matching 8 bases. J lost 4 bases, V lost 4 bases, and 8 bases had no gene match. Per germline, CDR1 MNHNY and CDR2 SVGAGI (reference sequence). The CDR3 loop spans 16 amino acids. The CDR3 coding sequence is TGTGCCAGCAGTTGGGGGGGGGGACAGGATAATGAAAAACTGTTTTTT. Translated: CASSWGGGQDNEKLFF.

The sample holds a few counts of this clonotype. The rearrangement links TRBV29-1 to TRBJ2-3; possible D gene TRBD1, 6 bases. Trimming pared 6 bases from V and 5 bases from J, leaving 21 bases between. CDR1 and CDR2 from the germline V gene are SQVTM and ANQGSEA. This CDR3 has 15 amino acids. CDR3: CSVPVVAGAGDTQYF. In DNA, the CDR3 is TGCAGCGTACCCGTCGTAGCAGGGGCCGGAGATACGCAGTATTTT.

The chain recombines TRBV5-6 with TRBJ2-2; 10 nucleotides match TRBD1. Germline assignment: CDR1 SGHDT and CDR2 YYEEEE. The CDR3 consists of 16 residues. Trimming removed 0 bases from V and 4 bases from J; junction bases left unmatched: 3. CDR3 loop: CASSLAGTGVTGELFF. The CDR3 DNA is TGTGCCAGCAGCTTGGCCGGGACAGGGGTCACCGGGGAGCTGTTTTTT.

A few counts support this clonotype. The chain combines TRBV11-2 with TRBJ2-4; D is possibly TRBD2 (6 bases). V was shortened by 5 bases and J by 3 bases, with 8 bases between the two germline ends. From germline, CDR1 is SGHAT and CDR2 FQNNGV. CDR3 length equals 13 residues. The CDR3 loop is CASSAGGKNIQYF. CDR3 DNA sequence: TGTGCCAGCAGCGCCGGGGGCAAAAACATTCAGTACTTC.

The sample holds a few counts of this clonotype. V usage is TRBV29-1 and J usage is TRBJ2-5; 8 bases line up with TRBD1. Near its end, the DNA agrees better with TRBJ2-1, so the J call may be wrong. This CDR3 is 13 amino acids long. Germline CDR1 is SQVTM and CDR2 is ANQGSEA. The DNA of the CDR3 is TGCAGCGTTGACTTAACAGGGGGCAATGAGCAGTTCTTC. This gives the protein CSVDLTGGNEQFF.

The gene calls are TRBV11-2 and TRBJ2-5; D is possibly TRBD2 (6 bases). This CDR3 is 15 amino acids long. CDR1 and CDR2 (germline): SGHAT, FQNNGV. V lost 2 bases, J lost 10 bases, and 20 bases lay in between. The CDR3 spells CASSLNPAGILGQYF. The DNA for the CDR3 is TGTGCCAGCAGCTTAAACCCAGCGGGCATCCTCGGCCAGTACTTC.

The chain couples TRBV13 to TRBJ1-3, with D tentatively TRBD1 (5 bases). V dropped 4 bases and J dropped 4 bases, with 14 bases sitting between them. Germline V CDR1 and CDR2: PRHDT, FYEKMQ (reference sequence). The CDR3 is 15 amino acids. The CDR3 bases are TGTGCCAGCAGCTCCCTCGGCCAGGGCGGAAACACCATATATTTT. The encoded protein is CASSSLGQGGNTIYF.

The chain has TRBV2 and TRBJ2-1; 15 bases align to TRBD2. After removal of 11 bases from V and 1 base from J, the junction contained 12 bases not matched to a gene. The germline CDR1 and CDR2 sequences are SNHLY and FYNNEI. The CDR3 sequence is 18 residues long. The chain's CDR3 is CARWGLAGGTTSYNEQFF. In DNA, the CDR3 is TGTGCCCGTTGGGGACTAGCGGGAGGTACTACTTCCTACAATGAGCAGTTCTTC.

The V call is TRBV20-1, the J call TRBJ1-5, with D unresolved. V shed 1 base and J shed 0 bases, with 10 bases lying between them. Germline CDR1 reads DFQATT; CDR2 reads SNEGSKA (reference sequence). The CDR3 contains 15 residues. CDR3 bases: TGCAGTGCTAGAGGTCTGGGGAATAGCAATCAGCCCCAGCATTTT. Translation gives CSARGLGNSNQPQHF.

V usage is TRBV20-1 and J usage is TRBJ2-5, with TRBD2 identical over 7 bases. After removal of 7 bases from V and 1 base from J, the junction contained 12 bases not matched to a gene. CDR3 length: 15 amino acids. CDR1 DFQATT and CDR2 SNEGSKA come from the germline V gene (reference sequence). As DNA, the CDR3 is TGCAGTGGGGATCCTGGCGGGAGTATCCAAGAGACCCAGTACTTC. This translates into CSGDPGGSIQETQYF.

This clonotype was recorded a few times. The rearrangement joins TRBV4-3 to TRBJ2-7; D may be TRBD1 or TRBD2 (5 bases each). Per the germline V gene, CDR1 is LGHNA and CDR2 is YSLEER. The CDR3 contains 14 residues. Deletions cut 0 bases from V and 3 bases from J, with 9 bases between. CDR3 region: CASSQDRDGYEQYF. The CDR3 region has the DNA TGCGCCAGCAGCCAAGACCGGGACGGCTACGAGCAGTACTTC.

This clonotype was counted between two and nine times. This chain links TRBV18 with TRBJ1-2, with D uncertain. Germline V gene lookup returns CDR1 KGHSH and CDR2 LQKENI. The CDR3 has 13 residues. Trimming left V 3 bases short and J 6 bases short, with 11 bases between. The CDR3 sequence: CASSPDKVNGYTF. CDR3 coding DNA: TGTGCCAGCTCACCCGACAAGGTTAATGGCTACACCTTC. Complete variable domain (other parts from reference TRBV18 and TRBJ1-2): NAGVMQNPRHLVRRRGQEARLRCSPMKGHSHVYWYRQLPEEGLKFMVYLQKENIIDESGMPKERFSAEFPKEGPSILRIQQVVRGDSAAYFCASSPDKVNGYTFGSGTRLTVV.

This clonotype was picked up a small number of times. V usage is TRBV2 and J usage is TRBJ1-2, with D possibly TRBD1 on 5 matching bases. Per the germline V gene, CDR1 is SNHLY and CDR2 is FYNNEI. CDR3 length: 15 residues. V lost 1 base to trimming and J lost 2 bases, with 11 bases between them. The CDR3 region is CASSEVRGPNYGYTF. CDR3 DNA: TGTGCCAGCAGTGAAGTAAGGGGACCAAACTATGGCTACACCTTC.

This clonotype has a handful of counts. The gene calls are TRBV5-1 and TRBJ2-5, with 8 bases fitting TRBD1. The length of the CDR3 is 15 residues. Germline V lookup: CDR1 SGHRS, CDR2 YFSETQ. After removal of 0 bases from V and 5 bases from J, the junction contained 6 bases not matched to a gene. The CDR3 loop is CASSLEDRVYETQYF. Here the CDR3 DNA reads TGCGCCAGCAGCTTGGAGGACAGGGTATACGAGACCCAGTACTTC.

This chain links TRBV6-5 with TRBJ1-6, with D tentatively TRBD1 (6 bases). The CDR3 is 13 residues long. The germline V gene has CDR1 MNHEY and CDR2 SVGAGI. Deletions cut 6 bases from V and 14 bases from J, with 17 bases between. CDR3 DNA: TGTGCCAGCAGCTACGGGCCCGGGGACACCCTCCACTTT. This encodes CASSYGPGDTLHF.

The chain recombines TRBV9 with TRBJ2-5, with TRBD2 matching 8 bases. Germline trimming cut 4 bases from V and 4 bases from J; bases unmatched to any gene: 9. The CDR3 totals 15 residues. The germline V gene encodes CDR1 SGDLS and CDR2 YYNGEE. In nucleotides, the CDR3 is TGTGCCAGCAGCCGAACCGGGACTAGAGGAGAGACCCAGTACTTC. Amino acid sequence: CASSRTGTRGETQYF.

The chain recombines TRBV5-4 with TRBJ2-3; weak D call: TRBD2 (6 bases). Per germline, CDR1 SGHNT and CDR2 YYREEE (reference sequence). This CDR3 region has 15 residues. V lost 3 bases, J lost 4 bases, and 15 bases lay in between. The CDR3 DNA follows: TGTGCCAGCAGCTCCGGGGGTTCAGTCCCAGATACGCAGTATTTT. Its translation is CASSSGGSVPDTQYF.

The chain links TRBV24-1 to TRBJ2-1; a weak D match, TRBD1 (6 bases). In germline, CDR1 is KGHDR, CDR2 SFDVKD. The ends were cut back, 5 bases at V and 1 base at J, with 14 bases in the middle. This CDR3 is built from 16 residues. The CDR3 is CATSALGARSYNEQFF. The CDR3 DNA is TGTGCCACCAGTGCTCTGGGGGCACGTTCCTACAATGAGCAGTTCTTC.

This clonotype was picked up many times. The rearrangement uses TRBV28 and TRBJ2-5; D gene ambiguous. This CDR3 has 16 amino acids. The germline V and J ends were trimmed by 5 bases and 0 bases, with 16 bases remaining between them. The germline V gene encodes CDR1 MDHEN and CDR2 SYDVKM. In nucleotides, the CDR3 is TGTGCCAGCAGTGGCCCACGAGAGAATAACCAAGAGACCCAGTACTTC. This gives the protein CASSGPRENNQETQYF.

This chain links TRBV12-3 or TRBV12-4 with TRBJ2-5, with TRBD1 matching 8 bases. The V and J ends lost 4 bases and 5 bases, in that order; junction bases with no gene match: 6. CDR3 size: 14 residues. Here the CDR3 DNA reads TGTGCCAGCAGTTCAGGGGGCGGTGAGGAGACCCAGTACTTC. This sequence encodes CASSSGGGEETQYF.